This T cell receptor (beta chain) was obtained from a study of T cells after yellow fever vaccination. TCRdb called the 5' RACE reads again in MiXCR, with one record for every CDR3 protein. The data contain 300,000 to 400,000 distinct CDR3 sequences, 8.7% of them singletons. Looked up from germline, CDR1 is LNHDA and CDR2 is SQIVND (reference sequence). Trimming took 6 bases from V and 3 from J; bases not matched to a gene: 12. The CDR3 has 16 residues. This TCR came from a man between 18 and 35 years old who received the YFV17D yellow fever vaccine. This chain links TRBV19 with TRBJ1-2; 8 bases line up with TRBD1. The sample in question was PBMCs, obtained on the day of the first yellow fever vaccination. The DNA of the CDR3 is TGTGCCAGTAGCAGCAGGGGGCGGAGAATGTACTATGGCTACACCTTC. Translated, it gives CASSSRGRRMYYGYTF.